These T cell receptor beta chains were read from a single sample in a study of cytomegalovirus exposure and HLA in healthy donors. Libraries were prepared by immunoSEQ multiplex PCR; TCRdb keeps only in-frame clonotypes and omits some of them. Among about 120,000 clones, 70% to 80% were seen once, and the ten largest hold 3.5% to 4.5%. What was sequenced was PBMCs. The receptors shown here come from a man aged 30 to 39 in good health and CMV-seropositive. The CDR3 runs from the conserved cysteine through the conserved F or W. D genes are given only for firm matches. Only some rows state a clone size, as once, few, many or a class for expanded clones.

cdr3_nt	cdr3_aa	d_call	j_call	v_call	clone_size
TGTGCCAGCAGCTCCTTGACTAGCGGGTTTCTTAGCACAGATACGCAGTATTTT	CASSSLTSGFLSTDTQYF	TRBD2	TRBJ2-3	TRBV7-2	-
TGTGCCAGCAGCGTTCTAGCGGACCACAATGAGCAGTTCTTC	CASSVLADHNEQFF	TRBD2	TRBJ2-1	TRBV9	-
TGTGCCAGCAGCTTGGGAGGGGCGAGGGATTTATACACCATATATTTT	CASSLGGARDLYTIYF	-	TRBJ1-3	TRBV7-3	-
TGTGCCAGCAGCGACGAGGACAGCATGAACACTGAAGCTTTCTTT	CASSDEDSMNTEAFF	-	TRBJ1-1	TRBV2	-
TGCAGCGCGGTCCCCAGAACAGGGGGCGAGGGCTACACCTTC	CSAVPRTGGEGYTF	TRBD1	TRBJ1-2	TRBV29-1	-
TGTGCCATCAGTGAGCCGGAGGGGATAGAAGAGACCCAGTACTTC	CAISEPEGIEETQYF	-	TRBJ2-5	TRBV10-3	once
TGCGCCAGCAGCTTGGACTTGGCCCCGGGATCAGATACGCAGTATTTT	CASSLDLAPGSDTQYF	-	TRBJ2-3	TRBV5-1	-
TGTGCCAGCAGCTTTCCGGGAGAACAGGACTACGAGCAGTACTTC	CASSFPGEQDYEQYF	-	TRBJ2-7	TRBV11-2	-
TGTGCCATCAGTGGTGCAGGGGTAGGAAACACCATATATTTT	CAISGAGVGNTIYF	-	TRBJ1-3	TRBV10-3	-
TGTGCTAGCAGCTTCGGGACACCTTCCTCTGGAAACACCATATATTTT	CASSFGTPSSGNTIYF	-	TRBJ1-3	TRBV7-7	few
TGTGCCAGCAGTGAAGAAGCGGGGGGAAACAATGAGCAGTTCTTC	CASSEEAGGNNEQFF	TRBD2	TRBJ2-1	TRBV6-4	-
TGTGCCAGCAGTTACTTGGGCAGGGTAAAAGAAAAACTGTTTTTT	CASSYLGRVKEKLFF	-	TRBJ1-4	TRBV6-5	-
TGTGCCAGCAGAATGGACAGGTTGGGCTACGAGCAGTACTTC	CASRMDRLGYEQYF	TRBD1	TRBJ2-7	TRBV2	few
TGCGCCAGCAGCTTGGCTCTTAACTATGGCTACACCTTC	CASSLALNYGYTF	-	TRBJ1-2	TRBV5-1	once
TGTGCCAGCAGTGAAATAGGGGGGGACCCCTACGAGCAGTACTTC	CASSEIGGDPYEQYF	-	TRBJ2-7	TRBV2	-
TGTGCCAGCAGCCCCGGGACAGGGCCCCGGGCCCAGTACTTC	CASSPGTGPRAQYF	TRBD1	TRBJ2-5	TRBV7-3	-
TGTGCCAGCAGCGAGGAGCACAGGGTGCCCTACGAGCAGTACTTC	CASSEEHRVPYEQYF	-	TRBJ2-7	TRBV11-2	-
TGTGCCAGCAGTTTACGGCTAGCGGGTTACAATGAGCAGTTCTTC	CASSLRLAGYNEQFF	TRBD2	TRBJ2-1	TRBV28	-
TGTGCCAGCAGCTTAAACAGGGAGAGCACAGATACGCAGTATTTT	CASSLNRESTDTQYF	-	TRBJ2-3	TRBV7-9	-
TGTGCCAGCGGCAAAGGCTCTAGCGGGGCCCAAGAGACCCAGTACTTC	CASGKGSSGAQETQYF	TRBD2	TRBJ2-5	TRBV5-4	-
TGTGCCAGCAGCCCTTGGGCGGGAGGATCAGATACGCAGTATTTT	CASSPWAGGSDTQYF	TRBD2	TRBJ2-3	TRBV7-3	-
TGTGCCAGCAGTTTTACCCCGTCTACCAACGAGCAGTACTTC	CASSFTPSTNEQYF	-	TRBJ2-7	TRBV27	-
TGCAGCGCCGCGGGACAGGGTCGTGGCTACACCTTC	CSAAGQGRGYTF	TRBD1	TRBJ1-2	TRBV29-1	-
TGTGCCAGCTCACCGGACAGGGGAGGGCAGCCCCAGCATTTT	CASSPDRGGQPQHF	TRBD1	TRBJ1-5	TRBV18	few
TGTGCCAGCAGCACGACAGGGGGCGCGGAAAGAGTTAACTATGGCTACACCTTC	CASSTTGGAERVNYGYTF	TRBD1	TRBJ1-2	TRBV9	once
TGTGCCAGCAGCCCACGGGGACAGGGTATGGGTTCACCCCTCCACTTT	CASSPRGQGMGSPLHF	TRBD1	TRBJ1-6	TRBV11-2	once
TGTGCCTGGCAACGGGACAAAAACCAGCAGTACTTC	CAWQRDKNQQYF	-	TRBJ2-7	TRBV30	once